This T cell receptor beta chain derives from a study of long-term antiretroviral therapy in people with HIV. Study results and limitations: Across all time points, the repertoire was dominated by clones that expanded before ART.

This clone was seen more than once but under ten times. As yet, its antigen is unknown. The assay used was immunoSEQ (version v3.0), run at survey level. Generated by immunoSEQ multiplex PCR, the TCRdb table keeps only in-frame clones and is missing some. The repertoire holds around 20,000 clones, with roughly 80% as singletons. There are 15 residues in the CDR3. Per germline, CDR1 SGHTA and CDR2 FQGNSA. Unmatched junction bases numbered 5, after V lost 5 bases and J lost 2 bases. The chain joins TRBV7-2 to TRBJ2-7; 11 nucleotides align to TRBD1. Sequenced here: unsorted PBMCs, sampled 0.6 years after starting antiretroviral therapy. This receptor was identified in a woman under 30 with HIV. The CDR3 protein is CASSLRDRGAYEQYF. Written as DNA, the CDR3 is TGTGCCAGCAGCCTAAGGGACAGGGGGGCCTACGAGCAGTACTTC. Together with reference TRBV7-2 and TRBJ2-7, the CDR3 gives the full variable domain: GAGVSQSPSNKVTEKGKDVELRCDPISGHTALYWYRQSLGQGLEFLIYFQGNSAPDKSGLPSDRFSAERTGGSVSTLTIQRTQQEDSAVYLCASSLRDRGAYEQYFGPGTRLTVT.